Described below is a single T cell receptor beta chain sequence and its context. The assay was immunoSEQ multiplex PCR, and TCRdb's table has in-frame clones only and misses some. Of fewer than 200,000 clones listed, nearly 90% are singletons. These data come from a study of control samples from healthy donors and cancer patients. CDR1 is LNHDA, CDR2 SQIVND, per germline (reference sequence). Trimming cost V 3 bases and J 4 bases, with 21 bases left between them. This CDR3 comprises 17 residues. Sample: blood. This chain uses TRBV19 with TRBJ1-1, with D perhaps matching TRBD1 (6 bases). The receptor was derived from a woman between 50 and 59 years old in good health. The CDR3 loop reads CASSINMADRGGTEAFF. The DNA for the CDR3 is TGTGCCAGTAGTATTAATATGGCGGACCGAGGGGGCACTGAAGCTTTCTTT. The full variable domain, with the rest looked up from reference TRBV19 and TRBJ1-1, is DGGITQSPKYLFRKEGQNVTLSCEQNLNHDAMYWYRQDPGQGLRLIYYSQIVNDFQKGDIAEGYSVSREKKESFPLTVTSAQKNPTAFYLCASSINMADRGGTEAFFGQGTRLTVV.